These T cell receptor beta chains were read from a single sample in a study of neurological immune-mediated disorders. TCRdb itself ran the 5' RACE reads through MiXCR, one entry per CDR3 protein. In the table there are roughly 65,000 distinct CDR3 sequences, around 5.1% of which are singletons. Sequencing was done on a sample of PBMCs. Receptor source: a human donor with multiple sclerosis. The donor label of this sample is uncertain. Both conserved end residues are part of each CDR3. D genes are given only for firm matches. Expanded clones get a size class; other rows say once, few or many, or leave the size out.

CDR3 protein: CASSLTGLATYEQFF; CDR3 DNA: TGTGCCAGCAGCTTAACGGGACTAGCTACATATGAGCAGTTCTTC; J gene: TRBJ2-1; CDR3 length: 15; D gene: TRBD2; V gene: TRBV7-2; clone size: many
CDR3 protein: CSARRVYNEQFF; CDR3 DNA: TGCAGTGCTAGAAGGGTCTACAATGAGCAGTTCTTC; J gene: TRBJ2-1; CDR3 length: 12; D gene: -; V gene: TRBV20-1; clone size: many
CDR3 protein: CSAKGQGGRSTEAFF; CDR3 DNA: TGCAGTGCTAAAGGACAGGGGGGAAGGTCCACTGAAGCTTTCTTT; J gene: TRBJ1-1; CDR3 length: 15; D gene: TRBD1; V gene: TRBV20-1; clone size: many
CDR3 protein: CSVSTGGQETQYF; CDR3 DNA: TGCAGCGTCTCGACAGGGGGCCAAGAGACCCAGTACTTC; J gene: TRBJ2-5; CDR3 length: 13; D gene: TRBD1; V gene: TRBV29-1; clone size: few
CDR3 protein: CASSLAMDTQYF; CDR3 DNA: TGTGCCAGCAGCCTCGCAATGGATACGCAGTATTTT; J gene: TRBJ2-3; CDR3 length: 12; D gene: -; V gene: TRBV9; clone size: once
CDR3 protein: CSGGGGAVNNEQFF; CDR3 DNA: TGCAGTGGAGGTGGAGGTGCGGTTAACAATGAGCAGTTCTTC; J gene: TRBJ2-1; CDR3 length: 14; D gene: -; V gene: TRBV20-1; clone size: many
CDR3 protein: CASSSTRDTGGTEAFF; CDR3 DNA: TGTGCCAGCAGCTCCACCCGGGACACAGGGGGTACTGAAGCTTTCTTT; J gene: TRBJ1-1; CDR3 length: 16; D gene: TRBD1; V gene: TRBV5-6; clone size: many
CDR3 protein: CAWSKVTDTQYF; CDR3 DNA: TGTGCCTGGAGTAAGGTCACAGATACGCAGTATTTT; J gene: TRBJ2-3; CDR3 length: 12; D gene: -; V gene: TRBV30; clone size: few
CDR3 protein: CASTRLQGSYEQYF; CDR3 DNA: TGTGCCAGCACTCGGCTCCAGGGGTCCTACGAGCAGTACTTC; J gene: TRBJ2-7; CDR3 length: 14; D gene: -; V gene: TRBV7-9; clone size: many
CDR3 protein: CAISESIGDTEQFF; CDR3 DNA: TGTGCCATCAGTGAGTCGATAGGGGATACTGAGCAGTTCTTC; J gene: TRBJ2-1; CDR3 length: 14; D gene: -; V gene: TRBV10-3; clone size: many
CDR3 protein: CSAFGTGVNTEAFF; CDR3 DNA: TGCAGTGCTTTCGGGACAGGGGTGAACACTGAAGCTTTCTTT; J gene: TRBJ1-1; CDR3 length: 14; D gene: TRBD1; V gene: TRBV20-1; clone size: many
CDR3 protein: CSAGIPDVNTEAFF; CDR3 DNA: TGCAGTGCTGGGATCCCGGACGTGAACACTGAAGCTTTCTTT; J gene: TRBJ1-1; CDR3 length: 14; D gene: -; V gene: TRBV20-1; clone size: many
CDR3 protein: CSARMRGLAGGGEQFF; CDR3 DNA: TGCAGTGCTAGGATGAGGGGACTAGCGGGGGGGGGTGAGCAGTTCTTC; J gene: TRBJ2-1; CDR3 length: 16; D gene: TRBD2; V gene: TRBV20-1; clone size: many
CDR3 protein: CASSLAGTEFGNTIYF; CDR3 DNA: TGCGCCAGCAGCTTGGCCGGGACGGAGTTTGGAAACACCATATATTTT; J gene: TRBJ1-3; CDR3 length: 16; D gene: -; V gene: TRBV5-1; clone size: many
CDR3 protein: CASSGGQGAGDTQYF; CDR3 DNA: TGCGCCAGCAGCGGGGGACAGGGGGCTGGAGATACGCAGTATTTT; J gene: TRBJ2-3; CDR3 length: 15; D gene: TRBD1; V gene: TRBV5-1; clone size: many
CDR3 protein: CASSPTGGVDTQYF; CDR3 DNA: TGTGCCAGCAGCCCCACAGGGGGAGTAGATACGCAGTATTTT; J gene: TRBJ2-3; CDR3 length: 14; D gene: TRBD1; V gene: TRBV14; clone size: many
CDR3 protein: CSAKTTNTEAFF; CDR3 DNA: TGCAGTGCTAAGACAACGAACACTGAAGCTTTCTTT; J gene: TRBJ1-1; CDR3 length: 12; D gene: -; V gene: TRBV20-1; clone size: many
CDR3 protein: CASSPRGTGSGGPIDDGYTF; CDR3 DNA: TGCGCCAGCAGCCCACGCGGGACAGGGTCCGGGGGGCCAATTGATGATGGCTACACCTTC; J gene: TRBJ1-2; CDR3 length: 20; D gene: TRBD1; V gene: TRBV4-1; clone size: many
CDR3 protein: CASRTDHAGANVLTF; CDR3 DNA: TGTGCCAGCAGAACTGATCACGCTGGGGCCAACGTCCTGACTTTC; J gene: TRBJ2-6; CDR3 length: 15; D gene: -; V gene: TRBV12-3/TRBV12-4; clone size: many
CDR3 protein: CSANSGGAYNEQFF; CDR3 DNA: TGCAGTGCTAATAGCGGGGGGGCCTACAATGAGCAGTTCTTC; J gene: TRBJ2-1; CDR3 length: 14; D gene: TRBD2; V gene: TRBV20-1; clone size: many
CDR3 protein: CASRPGQGLRGALHF; CDR3 DNA: TGTGCCAGCCGACCGGGACAAGGGCTAAGGGGGGCCCTCCACTTT; J gene: TRBJ1-6; CDR3 length: 15; D gene: -; V gene: TRBV6-5; clone size: many
CDR3 protein: CASTWTGSYEQYF; CDR3 DNA: TGTGCCAGCACCTGGACGGGGTCCTACGAGCAGTACTTC; J gene: TRBJ2-7; CDR3 length: 13; D gene: -; V gene: TRBV12-3/TRBV12-4; clone size: many
CDR3 protein: CSALWTGLSSYEQYF; CDR3 DNA: TGCAGTGCTCTTTGGACAGGGCTGAGCTCCTACGAGCAGTACTTC; J gene: TRBJ2-7; CDR3 length: 15; D gene: TRBD1; V gene: TRBV20-1; clone size: many
CDR3 protein: CASSQNSPGDEQFF; CDR3 DNA: TGTGCCAGCAGCCAGAATAGTCCAGGGGACGAGCAGTTCTTC; J gene: TRBJ2-1; CDR3 length: 14; D gene: -; V gene: TRBV7-8; clone size: many
CDR3 protein: CSAPILAGLNNEQFF; CDR3 DNA: TGCAGTGCCCCTATACTAGCGGGGTTGAACAATGAGCAGTTCTTC; J gene: TRBJ2-1; CDR3 length: 15; D gene: TRBD2; V gene: TRBV20-1; clone size: many
CDR3 protein: CASSLAGPAKLFF; CDR3 DNA: TGTGCCAGCAGCCTGGCGGGCCCTGCTAAACTGTTTTTT; J gene: TRBJ1-4; CDR3 length: 13; D gene: -; V gene: TRBV3-1; clone size: -
CDR3 protein: CAISPKSTSSYEQYF; CDR3 DNA: TGTGCCATCAGTCCTAAAAGCACAAGCTCCTACGAGCAGTACTTC; J gene: TRBJ2-7; CDR3 length: 15; D gene: -; V gene: TRBV10-3; clone size: many
CDR3 protein: CSAGTGSSYNEQFF; CDR3 DNA: TGCAGTGCCGGGACAGGGAGCTCCTACAATGAGCAGTTCTTC; J gene: TRBJ2-1; CDR3 length: 14; D gene: TRBD1; V gene: TRBV20-1; clone size: many
CDR3 protein: CSVLDLNTEAFF; CDR3 DNA: TGCAGCGTTTTAGACCTGAACACTGAAGCTTTCTTT; J gene: TRBJ1-1; CDR3 length: 12; D gene: -; V gene: TRBV29-1; clone size: many
CDR3 protein: CASSQGSGGTGEQYF; CDR3 DNA: TGTGCCAGCAGCCAAGGTAGCGGGGGGACGGGCGAGCAGTACTTC; J gene: TRBJ2-7; CDR3 length: 15; D gene: TRBD2; V gene: TRBV4-2; clone size: many
CDR3 protein: CASSLNLVYNEQFF; CDR3 DNA: TGCGCCAGCAGCTTGAATCTCGTCTACAATGAGCAGTTCTTC; J gene: TRBJ2-1; CDR3 length: 14; D gene: -; V gene: TRBV5-1; clone size: many
CDR3 protein: CASSPRDSPGELFF; CDR3 DNA: TGCGCCAGCAGCCCCCGGGACAGCCCCGGGGAGCTGTTTTTT; J gene: TRBJ2-2; CDR3 length: 14; D gene: TRBD1; V gene: TRBV4-1; clone size: many
CDR3 protein: CASSLARADRSYNEQFF; CDR3 DNA: TGTGCCAGCAGCTTAGCGCGGGCAGATAGATCCTACAATGAGCAGTTCTTC; J gene: TRBJ2-1; CDR3 length: 17; D gene: -; V gene: TRBV11-2; clone size: many
CDR3 protein: CSFSGPPSYEQYF; CDR3 DNA: TGCAGTTTCTCCGGGCCCCCCTCCTACGAGCAGTACTTC; J gene: TRBJ2-7; CDR3 length: 13; D gene: -; V gene: TRBV20-1; clone size: many
CDR3 protein: CASSPPGTNNQPQHF; CDR3 DNA: TGTGCCAGCAGTCCTCCCGGGACAAACAATCAGCCCCAGCATTTT; J gene: TRBJ1-5; CDR3 length: 15; D gene: -; V gene: TRBV7-9; clone size: many
CDR3 protein: CASSLVGTSNEQFF; CDR3 DNA: TGTGCCAGCAGCTTAGTAGGGACTAGCAATGAGCAGTTCTTC; J gene: TRBJ2-1; CDR3 length: 14; D gene: TRBD2; V gene: TRBV7-2; clone size: many
CDR3 protein: CSARDRGEWF; CDR3 DNA: TGCAGTGCTAGGGACAGGGGGGAATGGTTC; J gene: TRBJ2-7; CDR3 length: 10; D gene: TRBD1; V gene: TRBV20-1; clone size: many
CDR3 protein: CASSLGGDRRQPQHF; CDR3 DNA: TGTGCCAGCAGCTTGGGTGGGGATAGGAGACAGCCCCAGCATTTT; J gene: TRBJ1-5; CDR3 length: 15; D gene: -; V gene: TRBV5-6; clone size: many
CDR3 protein: CASSLAQGDSNYGYTF; CDR3 DNA: TGTGCCAGCAGTTTAGCACAGGGCGACTCTAACTATGGCTACACCTTC; J gene: TRBJ1-2; CDR3 length: 16; D gene: -; V gene: TRBV12-3/TRBV12-4; clone size: many
CDR3 protein: CASSSGTGSYGYTF; CDR3 DNA: TGTGCCAGCAGCTCGGGAACAGGCTCCTATGGCTACACCTTC; J gene: TRBJ1-2; CDR3 length: 14; D gene: -; V gene: TRBV7-9; clone size: many
CDR3 protein: CATSRDRNNEQFF; CDR3 DNA: TGTGCCACCAGCAGAGATCGGAACAATGAGCAGTTCTTC; J gene: TRBJ2-1; CDR3 length: 13; D gene: -; V gene: TRBV15; clone size: many
CDR3 protein: CSVPEAGANSYNSPLHF; CDR3 DNA: TGCAGTGTTCCTGAGGCGGGGGCGAACTCCTATAATTCACCCCTCCACTTT; J gene: TRBJ1-6; CDR3 length: 17; D gene: -; V gene: TRBV20-1; clone size: many
CDR3 protein: CASSSGPPKYF; CDR3 DNA: TGTGCCAGCAGCTCGGGACCGCCGAAGTACTTC; J gene: TRBJ2-7; CDR3 length: 11; D gene: -; V gene: TRBV11-2; clone size: many
CDR3 protein: CASSGDGGNTEAFF; CDR3 DNA: TGCGCCAGCAGCGGTGACGGGGGGAACACTGAAGCTTTCTTT; J gene: TRBJ1-1; CDR3 length: 14; D gene: -; V gene: TRBV5-1; clone size: many
CDR3 protein: CSARDPGETQYF; CDR3 DNA: TGCAGTGCTAGAGATCCGGGGGAGACCCAGTACTTC; J gene: TRBJ2-5; CDR3 length: 12; D gene: -; V gene: TRBV20-1; clone size: many
CDR3 protein: CASSLGGGTYEQYF; CDR3 DNA: TGCGCCAGCAGCTTGGGAGGAGGTACCTACGAGCAGTACTTC; J gene: TRBJ2-7; CDR3 length: 14; D gene: -; V gene: TRBV5-1; clone size: many
CDR3 protein: CSVEVLGQGTDEQFF; CDR3 DNA: TGCAGCGTTGAGGTTTTGGGACAGGGTACCGATGAGCAGTTCTTC; J gene: TRBJ2-1; CDR3 length: 15; D gene: TRBD1; V gene: TRBV29-1; clone size: many
CDR3 protein: CASSPQGSGANVLTF; CDR3 DNA: TGTGCCAGCAGCCCCCAGGGGTCTGGGGCCAACGTCCTGACTTTC; J gene: TRBJ2-6; CDR3 length: 15; D gene: -; V gene: TRBV9; clone size: many
CDR3 protein: CASSLERGPDTQYF; CDR3 DNA: TGCGCCAGCAGCTTGGAACGGGGACCAGATACGCAGTATTTT; J gene: TRBJ2-3; CDR3 length: 14; D gene: -; V gene: TRBV5-1; clone size: many
CDR3 protein: CASSPQAGTGELFF; CDR3 DNA: TGTGCCAGCAGCCCTCAGGCGGGCACCGGGGAGCTGTTTTTT; J gene: TRBJ2-2; CDR3 length: 14; D gene: -; V gene: TRBV3-1; clone size: many
CDR3 protein: CSAISGGAQQFF; CDR3 DNA: TGCAGTGCTATTAGCGGGGGGGCCCAGCAGTTCTTC; J gene: TRBJ2-1; CDR3 length: 12; D gene: TRBD2; V gene: TRBV20-1; clone size: many
CDR3 protein: CASSLDRDAGELFF; CDR3 DNA: TGTGCCAGCAGCTTAGACAGGGACGCCGGGGAGCTGTTTTTT; J gene: TRBJ2-2; CDR3 length: 14; D gene: -; V gene: TRBV11-2; clone size: many
CDR3 protein: CASSSWTDGYTF; CDR3 DNA: TGTGCCAGCAGCTCGTGGACCGATGGCTACACCTTC; J gene: TRBJ1-2; CDR3 length: 12; D gene: -; V gene: TRBV7-9; clone size: many